These 22 T cell receptor beta chains were sequenced from one sample in a study of blood T cell repertoires in COVID-19. The protocol was immunoSEQ multiplex PCR, while the TCRdb copy is restricted to in-frame clones and leaves out a portion. Seen here are about 200,000 clones, roughly 82% observed once, and the top ten hold about 5.6%. Sequenced input: PBMCs or T cells enriched from blood (not recorded which). The source of these receptors is a middle-aged man with acute COVID-19.

The V call is TRBV7-9, the J call TRBJ1-5; 9 nucleotides agree with TRBD1. The CDR3 extends over 14 amino acids. Trimming removed 6 bases from V and 6 bases from J; junction bases left unmatched: 6. Germline lookup yields CDR1 SEHNR and CDR2 FQNEAQ (reference sequence). The CDR3 DNA sequence: TGTGCCAGCAGGGCCGGGACAGGGCCTCAGCCCCAGCATTTT. This gives the protein CASRAGTGPQPQHF.

This sequence joins TRBV28 and TRBJ2-7; TRBD2 is a possible D gene (5 bases). V lost 8 bases, J lost 3 bases, and 8 bases lay in between. Germline CDR1 MDHEN, CDR2 SYDVKM. The CDR3 has 11 amino acids. The CDR3 region is CASEGSYEQYF. The DNA of the CDR3 is TGTGCCAGCGAGGGTAGCTACGAGCAGTACTTC.

The rearrangement joins TRBV7-6 to TRBJ2-7; 16 nucleotides match TRBD2. CDR1 and CDR2 from the germline V gene are SGHVS and FNYEAQ. The J segment lost 2 bases and the V segment lost 4 bases, leaving 8 bases of the junction unmatched. This CDR3 is 18 amino acids long. The chain's CDR3 is CASSSGPGLAGGTYEQYF. The CDR3, as DNA: TGTGCCAGCAGCTCCGGACCGGGACTAGCGGGGGGGACCTACGAGCAGTACTTC.

Turning to this clone: The same CDR3 also results from other DNA sequences found in this sample. The genes are TRBV3-1 (or the pseudogene TRBV3-2) and TRBJ2-5; the match to TRBD2 covers 7 bases. This CDR3 is built from 15 residues. From germline, CDR1 is LGHDT and CDR2 YNNKEL (reference sequence). J lost 4 bases, V lost 1 base, and 6 bases had no gene match. This CDR3 reads CASSQGPGGRETQYF. CDR3 sequence (DNA): TGTGCCAGCAGCCAAGGTCCGGGCGGGAGAGAGACCCAGTACTTC.

This rearrangement joins TRBV6-5 to TRBJ1-5, with 7 bases lining up with TRBD1. The CDR3 extends over 13 amino acids. Germline V CDR1 and CDR2: MNHEY, SVGAGI. V shed 4 bases, J shed 8 bases, and the junction held 5 bases outside the gene matches. The DNA for the CDR3 is TGTGCCAGCAGTTTAGACAGGGACAAGCCCCAGCATTTT. Translating gives CASSLDRDKPQHF.

This chain connects TRBV13 to TRBJ2-5, with a tentative D call TRBD2 (5 bases). There are 11 residues in the CDR3. V shed 5 bases and J shed 5 bases, with 6 bases lying between them. Per germline, CDR1 PRHDT and CDR2 FYEKMQ (reference sequence). CDR3 in DNA: TGTGCCAGCAGCGAGCGGGAGACCCAGTACTTC. It is translated as CASSERETQYF. Filled out from reference TRBV13 and TRBJ2-5, the complete variable domain reads AAGVIQSPRHLIKEKRETATLKCYPIPRHDTVYWYQQGPGQDPQFLISFYEKMQSDKGSIPDRFSAQQFSDYHSELNMSSLELGDSALYFCASSERETQYFGPGTRLLVL.

The J gene is TRBJ2-7, the V gene TRBV29-1; D unresolved. Trimming took 4 bases from V and 6 from J, leaving 7 bases between them. The CDR3 consists of 10 residues. The V gene's germline CDR1 is SQVTM and CDR2 ANQGSEA. Here the CDR3 DNA reads TGCAGCGTTGGTCTTTGCGAGCAGTACTTC. Translation gives CSVGLCEQYF.

This chain links TRBV6-2 or TRBV6-3 with TRBJ2-2; D may be TRBD1 (6 bases). Germline CDR1 and CDR2: MNHEY and SVGEGT. Deletions cut 5 bases from V and 7 bases from J, with 14 bases between. This CDR3 has 14 amino acids. The CDR3 is CASSLTGWNGELFF. As DNA, the CDR3 is TGTGCCAGCAGTCTGACAGGCTGGAACGGGGAGCTGTTTTTT.

The chain combines TRBV15 with TRBJ1-5; D is undetermined. The germline V gene encodes CDR1 LNHNV and CDR2 YYDKDF (reference sequence). V was pared by 3 bases and J by 3 bases, with 6 bases between. CDR3 length: 13 residues. CDR3 DNA sequence: TGTGCCACCAGCAGCAGTAACAATCAGCCCCAGCATTTT. Residues: CATSSSNNQPQHF.

The chain links TRBV5-1 to TRBJ2-3; tentative D call: TRBD1 (6 bases). Germline CDR1 is SGHRS and CDR2 is YFSETQ. This CDR3 comprises 16 residues. Deletions cut 4 bases from V and 0 bases from J, with 15 bases between. CDR3 region: CASSRGGQTSTDTQYF. The CDR3 DNA sequence: TGCGCCAGCAGCAGAGGAGGACAGACTAGCACAGATACGCAGTATTTT.

The chain joins TRBV4-3 to TRBJ2-7, with unresolved D. The germline CDR1 and CDR2 sequences are LGHNA and YSLEER. Trimming removed 0 bases from V and 4 bases from J, with 7 bases in between. The CDR3 is 13 residues long. The CDR3 DNA follows: TGCGCCAGCAGCCAAGATCTAGTGTACGAGCAGTACTTC. It yields the protein CASSQDLVYEQYF.

This clone was counted a single time. CDR3 protein: CASSVDDYTDTQYF. CDR3 nucleotides: TGTGCCAGCAGCGTAGACGACTACACAGATACGCAGTATTTT. J is TRBJ2-3 and V is TRBV9, with D maybe TRBD2 (5 bases). Trimming pared 0 bases from V and 2 bases from J, leaving 7 bases between. Germline V gene lookup returns CDR1 SGDLS and CDR2 YYNGEE. The CDR3 has 14 residues. The full variable domain, its missing parts supplied by reference TRBV9 and TRBJ2-3, is DSGVTQTPKHLITATGQRVTLRCSPRSGDLSVYWYQQSLDQGLQFLIQYYNGEERAKGNILERFSAQQFPDLHSELNLSSLELGDSALYFCASSVDDYTDTQYFGPGTRLTVL.

The chain recombines TRBV28 with TRBJ2-7, with 7 positions matching TRBD2. This CDR3 spans 15 amino acids. Germline loops: CDR1 MDHEN, CDR2 SYDVKM. Losses at the gene ends were 7 bases for V and 0 bases for J; bases not matched to a gene: 9. The CDR3 sequence: CASNPSGKSSYEQYF. The CDR3 DNA reads TGTGCCAGCAACCCCAGCGGGAAGAGCTCCTACGAGCAGTACTTC.

This rearrangement joins TRBV29-1 to TRBJ2-2; 10 bases map to TRBD2. The junction had 5 bases not matched to a gene; V was cut back by 0 bases and J by 4 bases. CDR1 and CDR2 from the germline V gene are SQVTM and ANQGSEA. The CDR3 length is 16 residues. DNA of the CDR3: TGCAGCGTTGAAGATCCCCTAGCGGGAGTCACCGGGGAGCTGTTTTTT. This gives the protein CSVEDPLAGVTGELFF.

This sequence joins TRBV6-5 and TRBJ2-1, with TRBD2 identical over 11 bases. Looked up from germline, CDR1 is MNHEY and CDR2 is SVGAGI. The CDR3 length is 15 residues. V lost 6 bases to trimming and J lost 7 bases; unmatched junction nucleotides: 8. In nucleotides, the CDR3 is TGTGCCAGCAGGCCCGAGGTAGCGGGAGGGAATGAGCAGTTCTTC. Residues: CASRPEVAGGNEQFF.

V is TRBV28 and J is TRBJ2-2; D unresolved. This CDR3 spans 13 amino acids. Germline lookup yields CDR1 MDHEN and CDR2 SYDVKM. V was trimmed by 5 bases and J by 4 bases, leaving 8 bases between them. DNA for the CDR3: TGTGCCAGCAGTCCCACTACCACCGGGGAGCTGTTTTTT. Its translation: CASSPTTTGELFF.

The chain combines TRBV19 with TRBJ2-1, with 7 bases matching TRBD2. CDR1 and CDR2 from the germline V gene are LNHDA and SQIVND (reference sequence). The trim removed 4 bases at V and 4 bases at J, leaving 7 bases unmatched. This CDR3 is 15 amino acids long. The CDR3 DNA reads TGTGCCAGTAGTAGGTCAGCGGGATTTTACAATGAGCAGTTCTTC. This sequence encodes CASSRSAGFYNEQFF.

This sequence joins TRBV5-8 and TRBJ1-2; 7 bases line up with TRBD1. Germline trimming cut 4 bases from V and 4 bases from J; bases unmatched to any gene: 4. CDR3 length: 13 residues. Germline loops: CDR1 SGHTS, CDR2 YDEGEE. This CDR3 reads CASSRTGPYGYTF. The CDR3 DNA sequence: TGTGCCAGCAGCCGGACAGGACCCTATGGCTACACCTTC.

The chain is built from TRBV7-3 and TRBJ2-1, with 9 bases fitting TRBD1. The J segment lost 8 bases and the V segment lost 4 bases, leaving 18 bases of the junction unmatched. The CDR3 runs 18 residues. Germline V CDR1 and CDR2: SGHTA, FQGTGA. DNA for the CDR3: TGTGCCAGCAGCTCGTCAGTCCCGGGACAGGGCTTTTCGCATGAGCAGTTCTTC. Translating it yields CASSSSVPGQGFSHEQFF.

This sequence joins TRBV27 and TRBJ2-5, with no clear D. Germline V gives CDR1 MNHEY, CDR2 SMNVEV (reference sequence). CDR3 length: 13 residues. Deletions cut 1 base from V and 7 bases from J, with 10 bases between. The CDR3 nucleotides are TGTGCCAGCAGTTTATACGGTCCGGGGACCCAGTACTTC. Translation gives CASSLYGPGTQYF.

This clone appeared once. The genes are TRBV5-4 and TRBJ1-2, with 12 nucleotides matching TRBD1. The CDR3 consists of 16 residues. Germline lookup yields CDR1 SGHNT and CDR2 YYREEE (reference sequence). V shed 5 bases, J shed 6 bases, and the junction held 11 bases outside the gene matches. CDR3 coding DNA: TGTGCCAGCAGTTCCGGGACAGGGGGCCGGGGGAATGGCTACACCTTC. This gives the protein CASSSGTGGRGNGYTF.

CDR3 coding DNA: TGCGCCAGCAGCCCAGTTGAGGAGTCTAACTATGGCTACACCTTC. Amino acids: CASSPVEESNYGYTF. This chain uses TRBV4-3 with TRBJ1-2; D remains ambiguous. The V end was cut by 4 bases, the J end by 0 bases, with 12 bases between. Germline V gene data show CDR1 as LGHNA and CDR2 as YSLEER. The CDR3 sequence is 15 residues long.